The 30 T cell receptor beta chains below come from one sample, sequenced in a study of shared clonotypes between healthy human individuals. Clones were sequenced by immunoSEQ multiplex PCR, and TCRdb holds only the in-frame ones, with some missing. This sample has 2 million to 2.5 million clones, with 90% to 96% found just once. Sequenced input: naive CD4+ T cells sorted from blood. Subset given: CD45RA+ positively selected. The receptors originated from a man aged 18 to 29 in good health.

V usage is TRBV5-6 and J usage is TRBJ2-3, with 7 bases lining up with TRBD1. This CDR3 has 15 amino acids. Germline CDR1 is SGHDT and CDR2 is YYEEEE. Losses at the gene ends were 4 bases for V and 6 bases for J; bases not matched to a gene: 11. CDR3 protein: CASSGTVLGIDTQYF. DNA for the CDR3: TGTGCCAGCAGCGGGACAGTTCTAGGAATTGATACGCAGTATTTT.

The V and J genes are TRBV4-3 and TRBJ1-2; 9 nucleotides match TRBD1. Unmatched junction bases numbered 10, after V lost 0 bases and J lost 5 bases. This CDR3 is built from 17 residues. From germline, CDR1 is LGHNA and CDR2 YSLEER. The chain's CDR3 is CASSQDRLQGARYGYTF. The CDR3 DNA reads TGCGCCAGCAGCCAAGACCGACTACAGGGGGCGCGGTATGGCTACACCTTC.

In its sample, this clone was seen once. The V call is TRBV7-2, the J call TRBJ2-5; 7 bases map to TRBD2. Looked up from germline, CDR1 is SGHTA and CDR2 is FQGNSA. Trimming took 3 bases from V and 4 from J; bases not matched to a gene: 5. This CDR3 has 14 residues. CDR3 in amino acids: CASSFRGSIETQYF. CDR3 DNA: TGTGCCAGCAGCTTCCGCGGGAGTATAGAGACCCAGTACTTC.

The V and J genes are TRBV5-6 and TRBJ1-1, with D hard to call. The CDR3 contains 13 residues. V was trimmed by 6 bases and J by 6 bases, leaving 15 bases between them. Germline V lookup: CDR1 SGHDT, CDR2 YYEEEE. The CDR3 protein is CASTVRSASEAFF. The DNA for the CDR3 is TGTGCCAGCACCGTCCGGTCCGCGTCTGAAGCTTTCTTT.

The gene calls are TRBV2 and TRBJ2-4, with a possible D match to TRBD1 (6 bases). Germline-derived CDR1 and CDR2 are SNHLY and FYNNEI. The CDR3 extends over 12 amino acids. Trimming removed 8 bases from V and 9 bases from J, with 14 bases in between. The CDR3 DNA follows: TGTGCCAGCGGCCGGGACATCGGCATTCAGTACTTC. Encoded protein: CASGRDIGIQYF.

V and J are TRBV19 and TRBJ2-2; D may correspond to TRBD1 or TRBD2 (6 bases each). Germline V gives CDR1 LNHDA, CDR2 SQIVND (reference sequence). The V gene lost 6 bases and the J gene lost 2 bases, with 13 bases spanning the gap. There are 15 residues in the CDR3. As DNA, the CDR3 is TGTGCCAGTAGGCGGGACACGGCTAACACCGGGGAGCTGTTTTTT. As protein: CASRRDTANTGELFF.

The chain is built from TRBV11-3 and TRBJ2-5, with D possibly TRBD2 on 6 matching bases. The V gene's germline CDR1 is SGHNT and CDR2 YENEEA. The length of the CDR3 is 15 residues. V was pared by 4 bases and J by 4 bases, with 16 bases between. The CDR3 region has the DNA TGTGCCAGCAGCTCCTTGGGGGGAGGTTTAGAGACCCAGTACTTC. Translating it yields CASSSLGGGLETQYF.

The CDR3 sequence is CASSLVARPDGTQYF. CDR3 DNA sequence: TGTGCCAGCAGCTTAGTTGCCCGACCCGACGGGACCCAGTACTTC. The V gene is TRBV7-2, the J gene TRBJ2-5; D is ambiguous. V was trimmed by 1 base and J by 7 bases, leaving 16 bases between them. The CDR3 spans 15 residues. Germline-derived CDR1 and CDR2 are SGHTA and FQGNSA.

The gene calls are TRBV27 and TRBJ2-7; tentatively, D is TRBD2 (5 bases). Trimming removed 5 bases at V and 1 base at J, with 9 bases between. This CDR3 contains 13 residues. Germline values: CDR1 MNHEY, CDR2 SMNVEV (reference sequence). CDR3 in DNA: TGTGCCAGCAGTCAGGACTCTTCCTACGAGCAGTACTTC. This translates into CASSQDSSYEQYF.

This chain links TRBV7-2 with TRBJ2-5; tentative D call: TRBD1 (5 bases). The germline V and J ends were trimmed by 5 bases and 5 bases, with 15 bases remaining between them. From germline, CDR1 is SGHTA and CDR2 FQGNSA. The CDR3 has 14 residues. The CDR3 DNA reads TGTGCCAGCAGCGCAGGGTGGGCCAGGGAGACCCAGTACTTC. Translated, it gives CASSAGWARETQYF.

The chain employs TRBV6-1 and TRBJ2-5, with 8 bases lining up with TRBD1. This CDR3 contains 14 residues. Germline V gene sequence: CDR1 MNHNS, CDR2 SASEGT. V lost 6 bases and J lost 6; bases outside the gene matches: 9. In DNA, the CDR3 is TGTGCCAGCAGCCCCCTCGACAGGGGAAAGACCCAGTACTTC. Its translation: CASSPLDRGKTQYF.

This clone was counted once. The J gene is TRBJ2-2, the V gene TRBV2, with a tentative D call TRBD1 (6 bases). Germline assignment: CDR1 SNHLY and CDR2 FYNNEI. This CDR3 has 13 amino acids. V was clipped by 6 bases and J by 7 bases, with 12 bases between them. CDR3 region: CASRLGAGGELFF. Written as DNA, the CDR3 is TGTGCCAGCAGGTTGGGGGCGGGCGGGGAGCTGTTTTTT.

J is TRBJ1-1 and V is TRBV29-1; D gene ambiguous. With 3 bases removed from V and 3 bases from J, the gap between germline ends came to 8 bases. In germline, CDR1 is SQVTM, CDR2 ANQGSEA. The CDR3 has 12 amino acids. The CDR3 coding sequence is TGCAGCGTTGAGGTAGACTACACTGAAGCTTTCTTT. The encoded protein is CSVEVDYTEAFF.

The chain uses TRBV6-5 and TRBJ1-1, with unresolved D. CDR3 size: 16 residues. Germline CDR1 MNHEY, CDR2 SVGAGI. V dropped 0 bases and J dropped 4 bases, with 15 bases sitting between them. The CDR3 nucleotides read TGTGCCAGCAGTTACTCGATCGGGCAGGCCGGCACTGAAGCTTTCTTT. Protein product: CASSYSIGQAGTEAFF.

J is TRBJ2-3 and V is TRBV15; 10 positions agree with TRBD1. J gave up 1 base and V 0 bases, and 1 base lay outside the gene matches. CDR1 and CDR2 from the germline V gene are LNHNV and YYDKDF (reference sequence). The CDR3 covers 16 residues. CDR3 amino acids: CATSREGTGGTDTQYF. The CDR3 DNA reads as TGTGCCACCAGCAGAGAAGGGACAGGGGGCACAGATACGCAGTATTTT.

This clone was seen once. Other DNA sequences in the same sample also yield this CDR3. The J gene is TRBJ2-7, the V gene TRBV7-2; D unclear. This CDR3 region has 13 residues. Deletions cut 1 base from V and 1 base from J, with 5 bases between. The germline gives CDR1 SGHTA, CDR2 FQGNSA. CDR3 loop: CASSLGRSYEQYF. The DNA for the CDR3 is TGTGCCAGCAGCTTAGGAAGGTCCTACGAGCAGTACTTC.

The chain's CDR3 is CASSQEKGPQPQHF. Written as DNA, the CDR3 is TGCGCCAGCAGCCAAGAGAAGGGTCCGCAGCCCCAGCATTTT. The V gene is TRBV4-3, the J gene TRBJ1-5; the D is unclear. This CDR3 has 14 residues. Germline V gives CDR1 LGHNA, CDR2 YSLEER. V was cut by 0 bases and J by 7 bases, with 10 bases left in between.

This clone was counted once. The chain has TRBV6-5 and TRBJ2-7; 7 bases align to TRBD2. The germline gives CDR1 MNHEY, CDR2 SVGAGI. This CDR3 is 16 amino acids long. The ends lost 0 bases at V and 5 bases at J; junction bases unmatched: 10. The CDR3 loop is CASSYSVAGGSHEQYF. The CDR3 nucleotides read TGTGCCAGCAGTTACTCGGTGGCCGGGGGGTCCCACGAGCAGTACTTC.

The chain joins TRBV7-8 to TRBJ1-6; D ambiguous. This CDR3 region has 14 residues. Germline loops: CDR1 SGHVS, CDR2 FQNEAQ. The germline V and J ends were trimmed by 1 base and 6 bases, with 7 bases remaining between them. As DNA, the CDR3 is TGTGCCAGCAGCTTAGAATCAACTAATTCACCCCTCCACTTT. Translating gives CASSLESTNSPLHF.

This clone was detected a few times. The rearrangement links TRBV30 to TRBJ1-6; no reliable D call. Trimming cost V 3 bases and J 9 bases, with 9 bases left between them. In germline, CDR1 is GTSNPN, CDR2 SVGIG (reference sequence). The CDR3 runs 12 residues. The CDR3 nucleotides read TGTGCCTGGAGCGGCTCGGGTTCACCCCTCCACTTT. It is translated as CAWSGSGSPLHF.

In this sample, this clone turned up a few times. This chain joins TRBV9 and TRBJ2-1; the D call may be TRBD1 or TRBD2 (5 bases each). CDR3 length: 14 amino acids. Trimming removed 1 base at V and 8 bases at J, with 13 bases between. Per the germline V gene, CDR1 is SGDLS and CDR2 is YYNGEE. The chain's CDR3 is CASSVSGTGHEQFF. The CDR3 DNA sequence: TGTGCCAGCAGCGTATCCGGGACGGGACATGAGCAGTTCTTC.

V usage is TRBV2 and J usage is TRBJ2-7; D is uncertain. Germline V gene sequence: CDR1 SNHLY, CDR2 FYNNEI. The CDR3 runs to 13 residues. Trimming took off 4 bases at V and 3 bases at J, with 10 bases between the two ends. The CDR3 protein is CASSGNGLYEQYF. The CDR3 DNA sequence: TGTGCCAGCAGTGGGAACGGGCTCTACGAGCAGTACTTC.

The CDR3: CSVAPGAQGYTF. CDR3 DNA sequence: TGCAGCGTTGCTCCGGGGGCCCAGGGCTACACCTTC. The chain uses TRBV29-1 and TRBJ1-2; perhaps TRBD1 as D (6 bases). There are 12 residues in the CDR3. Trimming shortened V by 4 bases and J by 8 bases, and 14 bases separated the two germline ends. Germline V CDR1 and CDR2: SQVTM, ANQGSEA.

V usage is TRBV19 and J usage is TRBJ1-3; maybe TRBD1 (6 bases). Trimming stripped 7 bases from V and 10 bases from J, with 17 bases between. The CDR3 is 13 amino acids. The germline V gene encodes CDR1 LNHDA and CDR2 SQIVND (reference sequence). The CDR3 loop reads CASTSPQGRTIYF. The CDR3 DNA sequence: TGTGCCAGTACCTCACCACAGGGAAGAACCATATATTTT.

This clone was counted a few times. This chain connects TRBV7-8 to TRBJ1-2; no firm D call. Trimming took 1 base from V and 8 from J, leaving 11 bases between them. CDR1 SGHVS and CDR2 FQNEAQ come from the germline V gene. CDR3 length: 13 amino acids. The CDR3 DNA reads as TGTGCCAGCAGCTTAGTAGCCGGGAGGGGCTACACCTTC. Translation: CASSLVAGRGYTF.

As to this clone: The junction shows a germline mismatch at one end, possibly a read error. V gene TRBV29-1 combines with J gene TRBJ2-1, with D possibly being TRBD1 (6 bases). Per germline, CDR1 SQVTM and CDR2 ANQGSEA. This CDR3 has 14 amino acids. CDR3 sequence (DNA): TGCAGCGTTGAAGACGCCCCCACCAGGGGCAGACGGATCTTC. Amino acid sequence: CSVEDAPTRGRRIF.

This CDR3 is CASSSDWAGEQFF. The CDR3 DNA is TGCGCCAGCAGCTCTGACTGGGCAGGGGAGCAGTTCTTC. The chain links TRBV5-1 to TRBJ2-1; maybe TRBD1 (5 bases). Trimming took off 3 bases at V and 10 bases at J, with 14 bases between the two ends. Germline CDR1 reads SGHRS; CDR2 reads YFSETQ. This CDR3 has 13 residues.

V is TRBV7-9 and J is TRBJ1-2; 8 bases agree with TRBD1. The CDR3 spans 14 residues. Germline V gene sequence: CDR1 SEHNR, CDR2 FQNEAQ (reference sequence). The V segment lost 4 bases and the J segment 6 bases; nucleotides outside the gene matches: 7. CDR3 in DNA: TGTGCCAGCAGCTCAGCGCCGGGACAGGATGGCTACACCTTC. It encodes CASSSAPGQDGYTF.

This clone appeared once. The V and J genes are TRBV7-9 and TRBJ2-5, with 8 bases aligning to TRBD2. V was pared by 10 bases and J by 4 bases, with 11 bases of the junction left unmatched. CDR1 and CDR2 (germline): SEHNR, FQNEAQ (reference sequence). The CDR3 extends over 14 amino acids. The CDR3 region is CATNRVAGTETQYF. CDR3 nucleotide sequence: TGTGCCACCAACCGGGTAGCGGGAACAGAGACCCAGTACTTC. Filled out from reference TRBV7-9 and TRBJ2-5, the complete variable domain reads DTGVSQNPRHKITKRGQNVTFRCDPISEHNRLYWYRQTLGQGPEFLTYFQNEAQLEKSRLLSDRFSAERPKGSFSTLEIQRTEQGDSAMYLCATNRVAGTETQYFGPGTRLLVL.

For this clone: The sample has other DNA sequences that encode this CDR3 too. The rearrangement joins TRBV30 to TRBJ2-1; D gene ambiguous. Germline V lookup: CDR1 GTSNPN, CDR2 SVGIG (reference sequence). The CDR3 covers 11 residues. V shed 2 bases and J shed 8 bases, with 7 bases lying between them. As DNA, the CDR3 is TGTGCCTGGAGTCGCGTAGATGAGCAGTTCTTC. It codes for CAWSRVDEQFF.